Listed below are T cell receptor beta chains from one sample, sequenced in a study of cytomegalovirus exposure and HLA in healthy donors. Assay: immunoSEQ multiplex PCR; the TCRdb copy retains only in-frame clones and omits some. The profile covers approximately 130,000 clones, with around 75% appearing a single time and about 2.8% taken by the ten largest. Sequencing used PBMCs. These receptors came from a woman aged 40 to 50 in good health and CMV-seropositive. The CDR3 runs from the conserved cysteine through the conserved F or W. The order of the fields is J gene, clone size, D gene, V gene, CDR3 DNA, CDR3 protein. D genes are given only for firm matches. The size of a clone is reported for some rows only, either as once, few or many, or as a class for expanded clones.

TRBJ1-6,.,.,TRBV14,TGTGCCAGCAGCCAAGATCATGGATCTTCCATAGCAAATTCACCCCTCCACTTT,CASSQDHGSSIANSPLHF
TRBJ2-7,.,TRBD2,TRBV28,TGTGCCAGCAGCCCCGAGCGGGAGGGCCTCTACGAGCAGTACTTC,CASSPEREGLYEQYF
TRBJ2-2,.,TRBD2,TRBV5-1,TGCGCCAGCAGCTGGAGCGGGAGGCAGGACACCGGGGAGCTGTTTTTT,CASSWSGRQDTGELFF
TRBJ2-7,few,TRBD2,TRBV5-1,TGCGCCAGCAGCTTGGCCTCAGCGGGGGGTGGACCCTCCTACGAGCAGTACTTC,CASSLASAGGGPSYEQYF
TRBJ2-5,.,TRBD2,TRBV5-1,TGCGCCAGCAGTGGGGCGGGAGGGTCACAAGAGACCCAGTACTTC,CASSGAGGSQETQYF
TRBJ1-5,few,.,TRBV4-3,TGCGCCAGCAGCCAAGACCGTTATCAGCCCCAGCATTTT,CASSQDRYQPQHF
TRBJ2-3,.,.,TRBV19,TGTGCCAGTAGTTCCAGGGACACAGATACGCAGTATTTT,CASSSRDTDTQYF
TRBJ2-3,.,.,TRBV9,TGTGCCAGCAGCGTAGCGAGTCCAGATACGCAGTATTTT,CASSVASPDTQYF
TRBJ1-3,.,TRBD1,TRBV7-8,TGTGCCAGCAGCACCACCGGGACAGCTGGAAACACCATATATTTT,CASSTTGTAGNTIYF
TRBJ2-7,.,TRBD1,TRBV5-4,TGTGCCAGCAGCTTGGCCCACCCGGGACAGGGCTACGAGCAGTACTTC,CASSLAHPGQGYEQYF
TRBJ2-1,.,TRBD2,TRBV10-3,TGTGCCATCAGTGAAAGCAGCGGGAGCGGCAATGAGCAGTTCTTC,CAISESSGSGNEQFF
TRBJ1-6,.,.,TRBV6-6,TGTGCCAGCAGTTACCGTGCAGCGGGCTCACCCCTCCACTTT,CASSYRAAGSPLHF
TRBJ1-2,.,.,TRBV27,TGTGCCAGCAGTTTAGGCACCCTGGGTCAGGGAGGAGGGGGCTACACCTTC,CASSLGTLGQGGGGYTF
TRBJ2-7,once,.,TRBV7-2,TGTGCCAGCAGCGGATGGCCCCGGGGGGAGCAGTACTTC,CASSGWPRGEQYF
TRBJ1-3,.,.,TRBV6-4,TGTGCCAGCAGGGAACAGGGATTGGGAAACACCATATATTTT,CASREQGLGNTIYF
TRBJ1-5,few,TRBD1,TRBV4-2,TGTGCCAGCAGCCATGGGACAGGTGATAGCAATCAGCCCCAGCATTTT,CASSHGTGDSNQPQHF
TRBJ2-1,.,.,TRBV5-1,TGCGCCAGCAGCTTGGTAGGAGCTTTGAATGAGCAGTTCTTC,CASSLVGALNEQFF
TRBJ1-2,.,.,TRBV30,TGTGCTAGAGCCGACAGGCTGTATGGCTACACCTTC,CARADRLYGYTF
TRBJ1-2,.,TRBD1,TRBV15,TGTGCCACCAGCAGCCCCGGGGGGGGGACAGCGGTTAACTATGGCTACACCTTC,CATSSPGGGTAVNYGYTF
TRBJ2-7,.,TRBD1,TRBV18,TGTGCCAGCTCACTGACAGGGAAGGGCGAGCAGTACTTC,CASSLTGKGEQYF
TRBJ2-2,.,.,TRBV27,TGTGCCAGCACTGACACCGGGGAGCTGTTTTTT,CASTDTGELFF
TRBJ2-7,.,TRBD1,TRBV28,TGTGCCAGCAGTTCAGCTGGGACAGGGTTCTACGAGCAGTACTTC,CASSSAGTGFYEQYF
TRBJ2-1,.,.,TRBV18,TGTGCCAGCTCACAGAGACCGGGACAGGGCTATAGCGGGAGAGCGAGGCATGAGCAGTTCTTC,CASSQRPGQGYSGRARHEQFF
TRBJ1-3,once,.,TRBV2,TGTGCCAGTCCAGCGACCAACTCTGGAAACACCATATATTTT,CASPATNSGNTIYF
TRBJ2-7,.,TRBD2,TRBV5-1,TGCGCCAGCAGCTTGCCTAGCGGGAGTGGGTACGAGCAGTACTTC,CASSLPSGSGYEQYF
TRBJ1-1,.,.,TRBV28,TGTGCCACCAAGTATGGAATAGGGGCCACTGAAGCTTTCTTT,CATKYGIGATEAFF
TRBJ1-1,once,.,TRBV14,TGTGCCAGCAGCCAAGTGGGGGGTGGGAACACTGAAGCTTTCTTT,CASSQVGGGNTEAFF
TRBJ2-1,few,TRBD2,TRBV7-6,TGTGCCAGCAGCTTAGAGGCAGCGGGGGGGGACAATGAGCAGTTCTTC,CASSLEAAGGDNEQFF
TRBJ2-2,few,TRBD2,TRBV4-3,TGCGCCAGCAGCCAGGGGGGACTAGCGGGGGCCACCGGGGAGCTGTTTTTT,CASSQGGLAGATGELFF
TRBJ1-3,.,.,TRBV7-8,TGTGCCAGCAGCGCGACATATGGAAACACCATATATTTT,CASSATYGNTIYF
TRBJ1-2,once,.,TRBV19,TGTGCCAGTAGTACGGTCATCGGTAACTATGGCTACACCTTC,CASSTVIGNYGYTF
TRBJ2-7,.,.,TRBV9,TGTGCCAGCAGCTTGCATGGGACACCCGAAGGGTACGAGCAGTACTTC,CASSLHGTPEGYEQYF
TRBJ2-7,.,TRBD2,TRBV19,TGTGCCAGTAGTTCCAGCGGGGGGACCGGCTACGAGCAGTACTTC,CASSSSGGTGYEQYF
TRBJ2-2,.,.,TRBV4-3,TGCGCCAGCAGCCCTGATCTTAGTAACACCGGGGAGCTGTTTTTT,CASSPDLSNTGELFF
TRBJ1-4,.,.,TRBV10-3,TGTGCCATCAGTGAAGAGGGTAATGAAAAACTGTTTTTT,CAISEEGNEKLFF
TRBJ1-5,.,.,TRBV6-5,TGTGCCAGCAGTTACTCTTTCTCCGGTTATGGCGGGCCCCAGCATTTT,CASSYSFSGYGGPQHF
TRBJ1-1,.,.,TRBV5-5,TGTGCCAGCAGCTTGGAGCGCGCGGAAGCTTTCTTT,CASSLERAEAFF
TRBJ2-1,.,TRBD2,TRBV13,TGTGCCAGCGGATTAGGGACGGGGGGTAGTGATGAGCAGTTCTTC,CASGLGTGGSDEQFF
TRBJ2-5,.,TRBD2,TRBV4-1,TGCGCCAGCAGCCAAGATGGCCTAGCGGGGCGGGAGACCCAGTACTTC,CASSQDGLAGRETQYF
TRBJ1-3,.,TRBD1,TRBV28,TGTGCCAGCAATCCAATCCGGGACAGCTCTGGAAACACCATATATTTT,CASNPIRDSSGNTIYF
TRBJ1-1,.,.,TRBV27,TGTGCCAGCAGTCCTAGGGGGGGCTTGGTACTTGAGGACACTGAAGCTTTCTTT,CASSPRGGLVLEDTEAFF
TRBJ2-7,.,TRBD2,TRBV4-3,TGCGCCAGCAGCCAAGCGCGGGGGGCCTACGAGCAGTACTTC,CASSQARGAYEQYF
TRBJ1-4,.,TRBD1,TRBV6-5,TGTGCCAGCAGTTACCAAAAGGACAGGCCTAATGAAAAACTGTTTTTT,CASSYQKDRPNEKLFF
TRBJ1-1,.,TRBD1,TRBV2,TGTGCCAGCAGGTGGACAGGGGGCGATCTGAACACTGAAGCTTTCTTT,CASRWTGGDLNTEAFF
TRBJ1-2,.,TRBD1,TRBV6-1,TGTGCCAGCAGTGTTTCAGGGACAGGGGGAAGTGTGAGTGGCTACACCTTC,CASSVSGTGGSVSGYTF
TRBJ1-2,few,TRBD1,TRBV30,TGTGCCTGGAGTGATGACAGGGCTCGGGTGGGTGGCTACACCTTC,CAWSDDRARVGGYTF
TRBJ2-7,.,.,TRBV7-2,TGTGCCAGCAGCTCAGACCGACAGGTGGGGCAGTACTTC,CASSSDRQVGQYF
TRBJ2-7,.,.,TRBV30,TGTGCCTGGGACCGGGACATTAACGAGCAGTACTTC,CAWDRDINEQYF
TRBJ2-7,.,TRBD1,TRBV7-9,TGTGCCAGCAGCTCGGGACAGGGGGTCGAGCAGTACTTC,CASSSGQGVEQYF
TRBJ2-1,few,.,TRBV18,TGTGCCAGCTCACCACTAACAACGTCTTCCTACAATGAGCAGTTCTTC,CASSPLTTSSYNEQFF
TRBJ2-1,few,.,TRBV6-5,TGTGCCAGCCAGGACACGAGCTCCTACAATGAGCAGTTCTTC,CASQDTSSYNEQFF
TRBJ2-2,.,TRBD1,TRBV30,TGTGCCTGGCGGACAGGGGGGAACACCGGGGAGCTGTTTTTT,CAWRTGGNTGELFF